The present T cell receptor beta chain was sequenced within a study of a mutant IDH1 vaccine in newly diagnosed glioma. The study's findings and limits: Pseudoprogression seemed unrelated to changes in top peripheral T cell clonotypes.

Trimming stripped 4 bases from V and 1 base from J, with 9 bases between. The CDR3 consists of 13 residues. Germline V CDR1 and CDR2: SQVTM, ANQGSEA. Data came from immunoSEQ multiplex PCR; TCRdb stores just in-frame clones and leaves some out. The sample has approximately 41,000 clones, around 79% seen once. Indicated time point: week 23, last vaccination. Topical imiquimod was applied with each vaccine dose, which held 300 ug of mutant IDH1 20-mer peptide. On this clone: Antigen unknown.

The input for sequencing was PBMCs, taken from a glioma patient whose treatment included an IDH1 peptide vaccine. The sequence came from a woman aged 35 to 49 with glioma. Some clones in this sample may be carry-over from other donors' samples. The J gene is TRBJ2-3, the V gene TRBV29-1; no firm D call. Written as DNA, the CDR3 is TGCAGCGTTGCCCGCCCCGGCACAGATACGCAGTATTTT. Protein product: CSVARPGTDTQYF.